The T cell receptor beta chain described here comes from a study of molecular identifiers for immune sequencing clone quantification. Study information: Replicate runs used RNA from approximately 20,000 or 98,000 naive CD8 cells, which was split five ways into aliquots, and four of those aliquots were then sequenced.

Listed TCR primers, together with previously described methods, were used for the bulk TCR libraries. TCRdb processed the PCR reads anew with MiXCR; each CDR3 protein has one entry. Of about 36,000 distinct CDR3 sequences listed, 19% are singletons. This CDR3 spans 12 amino acids. The V end was cut by 6 bases, the J end by 3 bases, with 9 bases between. Germline V gene lookup returns CDR1 MNHEY and CDR2 SMNVEV (reference sequence). Comments on this clonotype: Antigen: not known.

Study-level points and caveats: Clones above 20 RNA copies contained over 98% of effector molecules but under 1% of naive ones.

The chain is built from TRBV27 and TRBJ2-7, with a possible D match to TRBD1 (6 bases). Material: naive CD8+ T cells from blood, with Jurkat cell RNA spiked in. Sample subset: FACS-sorted CD8+CD4-CCR7+CD45RA+ naive T cells. The clonotype comes from a human donor in good health. Some libraries in this study had Jurkat cell RNA spiked in. The CDR3: CASREDSYEQYF. The CDR3 DNA follows: TGTGCCAGCAGAGAGGACAGCTACGAGCAGTACTTC.